These T cell receptor beta chains were read from a single sample in a study of radiation and T cells in renal cell carcinoma. Measured with immunoSEQ multiplex PCR; TCRdb has only the in-frame clones, and not every one. The sample contains 150,000 or so clones, approximately 90% of which appear only once. This specimen consisted of blood, obtained from a patient whose treatment included radiotherapy and nephrectomy. The receptors shown here come from a woman aged 50 to 65 with renal cell carcinoma. CDR3s include the opening cysteine and the closing phenylalanine or tryptophan. A D gene is named only where the DNA matches it firmly. Size tells how often a clone was seen (once, few, many) or the class of an expanded clone, and some rows leave it out.

>TRBJ1-2|TRBD1|TRBV6-1|.
CASSEDRVSGYTF
TGTGCCAGCAGTGAGGACAGGGTGTCGGGCTACACCTTC
>TRBJ2-1|.|TRBV18|.
CASSRDEGDEQFF
TGTGCCAGCTCACGGGACGAGGGGGATGAGCAGTTCTTC
>TRBJ2-3|.|TRBV5-1|.
CASSLTGGGRTDTQYF
TGCGCCAGCAGCCTCACTGGCGGGGGCCGCACAGATACGCAGTATTTT
>TRBJ2-7|TRBD1|TRBV15|.
CATSQDRVAYEQYF
TGTGCCACCAGCCAGGACAGGGTTGCCTACGAGCAGTACTTC
>TRBJ2-1|TRBD1|TRBV19|.
CASNTDRGGNEQFF
TGTGCCAGTAATACGGACAGGGGAGGTAATGAGCAGTTCTTC
>TRBJ1-4|TRBD1|TRBV2|.
CASSDLVTGGEKLFF
TGTGCCAGCAGTGACTTGGTGACAGGGGGTGAAAAACTGTTTTTT
>TRBJ2-7|TRBD1|TRBV25-1|.
CASSPSGQGHEQYF
TGTGCCAGCAGCCCCTCCGGACAGGGGCACGAGCAGTACTTC
>TRBJ2-1|.|TRBV6-5|.
CASSLSPLGEQFF
TGTGCCAGCAGTCTCTCCCCCCTGGGTGAGCAGTTCTTC
>TRBJ1-2|.|TRBV11-2|.
CASSFGSTANYGYTF
TGTGCCAGCAGCTTCGGCTCCACAGCTAACTATGGCTACACCTTC
>TRBJ2-7|.|TRBV7-7|once
CASSRGDSGVYEQYF
TGTGCTAGCAGCAGGGGGGACAGCGGAGTCTACGAGCAGTACTTC
>TRBJ1-2|.|TRBV5-1|.
CASSNPGVGYTF
TGTGCCAGCAGCAACCCAGGGGTTGGCTACACCTTC
>TRBJ2-2|TRBD1|TRBV5-1|once
CASSYSDRVGTGELFF
TGCGCCAGCAGCTACTCTGACAGGGTAGGAACCGGGGAGCTGTTTTTT
>TRBJ1-5|.|TRBV19|.
CASHDWVGRNQPQHF
TGTGCCAGCCACGATTGGGTCGGGCGCAATCAGCCCCAGCATTTT
>TRBJ1-1|.|TRBV5-1|.
CASSLRPQTNTEAFF
TGCGCCAGCAGCTTGCGGCCACAGACGAACACTGAAGCTTTCTTT
>TRBJ2-3|.|TRBV5-8|.
CASSWSQGGLTSTDTQYF
TGTGCCAGCAGCTGGAGTCAAGGAGGGCTAACTAGCACAGATACGCAGTATTTT
>TRBJ2-3|.|TRBV29-1|.
CSVGADPPPDTQYF
TGCAGCGTTGGAGCGGACCCACCTCCAGATACGCAGTATTTT
>TRBJ1-5|.|TRBV4-1|.
CASSHSRGGGNQPQHF
TGCGCCAGCAGCCACAGTCGGGGGGGAGGCAATCAGCCCCAGCATTTT
>TRBJ2-2|.|TRBV19|once
CASSVRPPGTMGVDTGELFF
TGTGCCAGTAGTGTCCGGCCCCCAGGGACCATGGGCGTCGACACCGGGGAGCTGTTTTTT
>TRBJ2-7|TRBD1|TRBV6-1|once
CASSEGTGRGEQYF
TGTGCCAGCAGTGAAGGGACAGGGAGAGGCGAGCAGTACTTC
>TRBJ1-1|.|TRBV6-4|few
CASSDREGTEAFF
TGTGCCAGCAGTGACAGGGAAGGCACTGAAGCTTTCTTT
>TRBJ1-6|TRBD1|TRBV19|.
CASSTEDRESSPLHF
TGTGCCAGTAGTACCGAGGACAGGGAGAGTTCACCCCTCCACTTT
>TRBJ2-2|.|TRBV19|.
CASSIAGTLNTGELFF
TGTGCCAGTAGTATAGCCGGGACTTTGAACACCGGGGAGCTGTTTTTT
>TRBJ2-7|TRBD2|TRBV6-5|.
CATISGSSSYEQYF
TGTGCCACTATTAGCGGGTCGAGCTCCTACGAGCAGTACTTC
>TRBJ2-5|TRBD2|TRBV5-1|once
CASSGGLAGETQYF
TGCGCCAGCAGCGGGGGACTAGCGGGGGAGACCCAGTACTTC
>TRBJ2-3|.|TRBV11-3|.
CASSFGGQSRGDTQYF
TGTGCCAGCAGCTTTGGAGGTCAGTCAAGGGGAGATACGCAGTATTTT
>TRBJ2-1|TRBD2|TRBV7-8|.
CASSLEGLATVEQFF
TGTGCCAGCAGCTTAGAAGGACTAGCAACAGTTGAGCAGTTCTTC
>TRBJ1-1|.|TRBV18|few
CASSPSMNTEAFF
TGTGCCAGCTCACCCAGCATGAACACTGAAGCTTTCTTT
>TRBJ2-2|.|TRBV11-2|.
CASSFPHGGTGELFF
TGTGCCAGCAGCTTCCCTCACGGGGGTACCGGGGAGCTGTTTTTT
>TRBJ1-4|.|TRBV7-6|once
CASSLTPQGTNEKLFF
TGTGCCAGCAGCTTAACCCCCCAGGGAACTAATGAAAAACTGTTTTTT
>TRBJ1-5|TRBD1|TRBV6-6|.
CASSYGTGGQNQPQHF
TGTGCCAGCAGTTACGGGACAGGGGGACAGAATCAGCCCCAGCATTTT
>TRBJ2-7|.|TRBV19|.
CASSIVPVTEQYF
TGTGCCAGTAGTATAGTCCCTGTTACCGAGCAGTACTTC
>TRBJ1-2|.|TRBV12-2|.
CASRQTGGNYGYTF
TGTGCAAGTCGACAAACAGGGGGCAACTATGGCTACACCTTC
>TRBJ2-1|TRBD2|TRBV29-1|once
CSVGGGSSYNEQFF
TGCAGCGTTGGCGGGGGGAGCTCCTACAATGAGCAGTTCTTC
>TRBJ2-4|TRBD2|TRBV5-1|few
CASSLVLSGGAKNIQYF
TGCGCCAGCAGCTTGGTGCTTAGCGGGGGGGCCAAAAACATTCAGTACTTC
>TRBJ1-1|TRBD1|TRBV19|.
CASSLGQENTEAFF
TGTGCCAGTAGTCTCGGACAGGAGAACACTGAAGCTTTCTTT
>TRBJ2-1|.|TRBV7-9|.
CASSLGPFRGANNEQFF
TGTGCCAGCAGCTTAGGGCCTTTTCGGGGGGCGAACAATGAGCAGTTCTTC
>TRBJ1-1|.|TRBV9|.
CASSAIGRGTEAFF
TGTGCCAGCAGCGCCATCGGGAGAGGCACTGAAGCTTTCTTT
>TRBJ2-1|TRBD2|TRBV4-1|.
CASSPGLADAHEQFF
TGCGCCAGCAGCCCTGGACTAGCGGACGCCCATGAGCAGTTCTTC
>TRBJ1-3|.|TRBV18|.
CASSPPSVRAGNTIYF
TGTGCCAGCTCACCACCGTCGGTCAGGGCTGGAAACACCATATATTTT
>TRBJ1-6|.|TRBV5-1|.
CASSRNDNSPLHF
TGCGCCAGCAGCAGGAATGATAATTCACCCCTCCACTTT
>TRBJ2-5|.|TRBV5-5|.
CASSSNPSWRRETQYF
TGTGCCAGCAGCTCGAACCCCTCCTGGAGGCGAGAGACCCAGTACTTC
>TRBJ1-2|.|TRBV30|.
CAWNAGGDGYTF
TGTGCCTGGAACGCCGGGGGCGATGGCTACACCTTC
>TRBJ1-2|.|TRBV6-5|.
CASSYALGVFYGYTF
TGTGCCAGCAGTTACGCCTTGGGAGTCTTTTATGGCTACACCTTC
>TRBJ2-7|.|TRBV19|.
CASSPWAGPIGQYF
TGTGCCAGTAGTCCCTGGGCCGGACCGATCGGGCAGTACTTC
>TRBJ2-7|.|TRBV29-1|.
CSFGAPGHEQYF
TGCAGCTTCGGGGCACCGGGCCACGAGCAGTACTTC
>TRBJ1-4|TRBD1|TRBV23-1|.
CASSQVFGRGPTNEKLFF
TGCGCCAGCAGTCAAGTCTTTGGCAGGGGGCCCACTAATGAAAAACTGTTTTTT
>TRBJ1-5|.|TRBV6-6|.
CASANSNQPQHF
TGTGCCAGCGCGAATAGCAATCAGCCCCAGCATTTT
>TRBJ2-1|.|TRBV10-1|.
CASSEISALDRLREQFF
TGCGCCAGCAGTGAAATTAGCGCGTTGGACAGACTTCGGGAGCAGTTCTTC
>TRBJ1-1|.|TRBV5-1|.
CASSRNSNTEAFF
TGCGCCAGCAGTCGGAATTCGAACACTGAAGCTTTCTTT
>TRBJ1-2|.|TRBV5-1|.
CASSQMWGTYGYTF
TGCGCCAGCAGCCAGATGTGGGGAACATATGGCTACACCTTC
>TRBJ1-4|.|TRBV6-9|few
CASSYSGARTNEKLFF
TGTGCCAGCAGTTATTCGGGGGCGAGAACTAATGAAAAACTGTTTTTT
>TRBJ1-2|TRBD1|TRBV5-1|.
CASSSGQGVDGYTF
TGCGCCAGCAGCTCTGGACAGGGCGTGGATGGCTACACCTTC
>TRBJ2-5|.|TRBV19|.
CASRGAYQETQYF
TGTGCCAGCAGGGGAGCGTACCAAGAGACCCAGTACTTC
>TRBJ2-3|TRBD2|TRBV4-2|.
CASSQEAGGSTDTQYF
TGTGCCAGCAGCCAAGAAGCGGGGGGGAGCACAGATACGCAGTATTTT
>TRBJ2-2|.|TRBV5-1|.
CASSLTAERNTGELFF
TGCGCCAGCAGCTTGACCGCTGAAAGGAACACCGGGGAGCTGTTTTTT
>TRBJ1-2|.|TRBV5-1|.
CASSRGDYGYTF
TGCGCCAGCAGCAGGGGAGACTATGGCTACACCTTC
>TRBJ2-1|.|TRBV19|few
CASRALASSQKQFF
TGTGCCAGTAGGGCGCTAGCGAGTTCGCAGAAGCAGTTCTTC
>TRBJ1-2|.|TRBV18|.
CASSPPVNGNYGYTF
TGTGCCAGCTCACCACCGGTGAACGGAAACTATGGCTACACCTTC
>TRBJ1-4|TRBD1|TRBV4-2|.
CASSQSGGGREKLFF
TGTGCCAGCAGCCAATCAGGGGGAGGTCGAGAAAAACTGTTTTTT